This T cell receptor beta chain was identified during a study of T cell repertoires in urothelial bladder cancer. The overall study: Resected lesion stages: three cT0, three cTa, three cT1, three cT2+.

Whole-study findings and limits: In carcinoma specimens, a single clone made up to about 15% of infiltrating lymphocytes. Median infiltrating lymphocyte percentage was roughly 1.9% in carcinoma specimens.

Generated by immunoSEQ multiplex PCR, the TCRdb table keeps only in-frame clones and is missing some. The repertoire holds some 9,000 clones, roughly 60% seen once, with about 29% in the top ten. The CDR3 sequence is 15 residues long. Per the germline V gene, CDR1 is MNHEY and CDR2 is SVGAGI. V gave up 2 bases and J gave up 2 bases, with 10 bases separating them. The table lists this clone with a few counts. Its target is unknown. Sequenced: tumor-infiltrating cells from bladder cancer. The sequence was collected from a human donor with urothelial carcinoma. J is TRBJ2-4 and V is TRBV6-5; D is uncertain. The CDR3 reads CASSYRVETKNIQYF. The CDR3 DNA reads TGTGCCAGCAGTTACAGGGTCGAGACCAAAAACATTCAGTACTTC.